Below, one T cell receptor beta chain is given with its context. The sample is drawn from a study of technical replicates of blood from a handful of donors. Data came from immunoSEQ multiplex PCR; TCRdb stores just in-frame clones and leaves some out. The data contain about 93,000 clones, approximately 95% of them singletons. Germline V gives CDR1 MNHEY, CDR2 SMNVEV (reference sequence). CDR3 length: 14 residues. V was trimmed by 3 bases and J by 5 bases, leaving 13 bases between them. The receptor was derived from a human donor in good health. Sequenced material: T cells isolated from PBMCs. The chain couples TRBV27 to TRBJ1-1; D is possibly TRBD1 (5 bases). CDR3 DNA: TGTGCCAGCAGTTTCGGACACCTGGGGACTGAAGCTTTCTTT. As protein: CASSFGHLGTEAFF.